The 19 T cell receptor beta chains listed next were all sequenced from one sample in a study of post-analysis software for immune sequencing data. Antigens for these TCRs are unknown. Study-wide points: Roughly 5 TRBV segments occurring more often in patients than controls included TRBV5-6, TRBV5-1 and TRBV20-1.

cDNA libraries for TCR beta contained unique molecular identifiers. MiXCR, applied by TCRdb to the PCR reads, yields one record per CDR3 protein. The sample contains more than 500,000 distinct CDR3 sequences, around a third of which appear only once. The sequenced sample was blood. These receptor sequences come from a girl aged 2 to 17 with multiple sclerosis.

This rearrangement joins TRBV6-5 to TRBJ1-1, with a weak D call TRBD1 (5 bases). Germline CDR1 reads MNHEY; CDR2 reads SVGAGI. V was shortened by 7 bases and J by 6 bases, with 9 bases between the two germline ends. The CDR3 is made up of 11 amino acids. The DNA for the CDR3 is TGTGCCAGCATGCTAGGGGCTGAAGCTTTCTTT. This gives the protein CASMLGAEAFF.

This clonotype showed up just a few times. The chain carries TRBV4-1 and TRBJ2-4, with TRBD2 as a possible D gene (5 bases). Germline V gene lookup returns CDR1 MGHRA and CDR2 YSYEKL. This CDR3 has 12 amino acids. Trimming shortened V by 1 base and J by 13 bases, and 11 bases separated the two germline ends. DNA for the CDR3: TGCGCCAGCAGCCAAGGGAGGACCAAGCAGTACTTC. This codes for CASSQGRTKQYF.

This clonotype was detected only once. The chain has TRBV11-2 and TRBJ1-4; the match to TRBD1 covers 8 bases. The CDR3 loop spans 14 amino acids. Losses at the gene ends were 5 bases for V and 11 bases for J; bases not matched to a gene: 10. CDR1 is SGHAT and CDR2 is FQNNGV in the germline V gene. The CDR3 sequence is CASSPDRALAKLFF. CDR3 DNA sequence: TGTGCCAGCAGCCCGGACAGGGCGCTCGCTAAACTGTTTTTT. Complete variable domain (other parts from reference TRBV11-2 and TRBJ1-4): EAGVAQSPRYKIIEKRQSVAFWCNPISGHATLYWYQQILGQGPKLLIQFQNNGVVDDSQLPKDRFSAERLKGVDSTLKIQPAKLEDSAVYLCASSPDRALAKLFFGSGTQLSVL.

This rearrangement joins TRBV2 to TRBJ2-2, with D tentatively TRBD2 (6 bases). V was shortened by 0 bases and J by 5 bases, with 7 bases between the two germline ends. Germline assignment: CDR1 SNHLY and CDR2 FYNNEI. CDR3 length: 14 amino acids. Here the CDR3 DNA reads TGTGCCAGCAGTGAAGCGCGGGGAACCGGGGAGCTGTTTTTT. This gives the protein CASSEARGTGELFF. The variable domain in full, completed from reference TRBV2 and TRBJ2-2, reads EPEVTQTPSHQVTQMGQEVILRCVPISNHLYFYWYRQILGQKVEFLVSFYNNEISEKSEIFDDQFSVERPDGSNFTLKIRSTKLEDSAMYFCASSEARGTGELFFGEGSRLTVL.

The chain has TRBV6-1 and TRBJ1-1; TRBD1 aligns across 7 bases. The CDR3 has 12 residues. Germline-derived CDR1 and CDR2 are MNHNS and SASEGT. V shed 2 bases, J shed 9 bases, and the junction held 3 bases outside the gene matches. CDR3 region: CASSETGAQAFF. In DNA, the CDR3 is TGTGCCAGCAGTGAAACAGGGGCGCAAGCTTTCTTT.

In this sample, this clonotype turned up a few times. V is TRBV28 and J is TRBJ2-6; 9 nucleotides match TRBD1. Germline CDR1 and CDR2: MDHEN and SYDVKM. Trimming at V came to 4 bases and at J to 0 bases, leaving 7 bases not matched to a gene. The CDR3 length is 18 residues. The CDR3 sequence: CASSWDRASSSGANVLTF. CDR3 DNA sequence: TGTGCCAGCAGTTGGGACAGGGCATCGAGCTCTGGGGCCAACGTCCTGACTTTC.

This clonotype occurred a few times. The V and J genes are TRBV7-9 and TRBJ2-1; 14 nucleotides agree with TRBD2. Unmatched junction bases numbered 6, after V lost 1 base and J lost 7 bases. Germline CDR1 reads SEHNR; CDR2 reads FQNEAQ (reference sequence). The CDR3 runs 17 residues. CDR3 loop: CASSLDGGLAGGNEQFF. The DNA for the CDR3 is TGTGCCAGCAGCTTAGATGGTGGACTAGCGGGGGGAAATGAGCAGTTCTTC. The whole variable domain, filled in from reference TRBV7-9 and TRBJ2-1, reads DTGVSQNPRHKITKRGQNVTFRCDPISEHNRLYWYRQTLGQGPEFLTYFQNEAQLEKSRLLSDRFSAERPKGSFSTLEIQRTEQGDSAMYLCASSLDGGLAGGNEQFFGPGTRLTVL.

In this sample, this clonotype turned up a few times. The chain recombines TRBV6-4 with TRBJ2-3; TRBD2 might be the D (6 bases). The V end lost 0 bases, the J end lost 4 bases, and 8 bases lay between the germline ends. The CDR3 consists of 14 residues. Germline lookup yields CDR1 MRHNA and CDR2 SNTAGT. The CDR3 region is CASSDSRGADTQYF. CDR3 sequence (DNA): TGTGCCAGCAGTGACTCACGCGGGGCAGATACGCAGTATTTT.

This clonotype came up many times. V gene TRBV10-3 combines with J gene TRBJ2-7; maybe TRBD2 (6 bases). The CDR3 has 15 amino acids. CDR1 ENHRY and CDR2 SYGVKD come from the germline V gene. V lost 6 bases and J lost 0, with 15 bases in between. The chain's CDR3 is CAISPPGELSYEQYF. The CDR3 bases are TGTGCCATCAGCCCCCCGGGAGAGCTCTCCTACGAGCAGTACTTC.

This clonotype has a handful of counts. J is TRBJ2-1 and V is TRBV4-2, with 8 bases aligning to TRBD2. The V and J ends lost 2 bases and 5 bases, in that order; junction bases with no gene match: 8. Germline CDR1 reads LGHNA; CDR2 reads YNFKEQ. This CDR3 contains 16 residues. Here the CDR3 reads CASSQPSGGNDNEQFF. In DNA form, the CDR3 reads TGTGCCAGCAGCCAACCCTCGGGGGGGAACGACAATGAGCAGTTCTTC.

The chain uses TRBV5-1 and TRBJ1-1; no reliable D call. Germline CDR1 and CDR2: SGHRS and YFSETQ. CDR3 length equals 16 residues. Trimming cost V 0 bases and J 1 base, with 13 bases left between them. For the CDR3, the DNA is TGCGCCAGCAGCTTGGGGGCCCGGGCAGGGAACACTGAAGCTTTCTTT. Translated, it gives CASSLGARAGNTEAFF.

This clonotype was detected a few times. The CDR3 DNA reads as TGCGCCAGCAGCTTGGACGGCAGGGATACAGAGACCCAGTACTTC. Its protein product is CASSLDGRDTETQYF. The chain combines TRBV5-1 with TRBJ2-5, with a tentative D call TRBD1 (5 bases). The V gene's germline CDR1 is SGHRS and CDR2 YFSETQ. Trimming removed 0 bases from V and 4 bases from J, with 13 bases in between. This CDR3 is 15 amino acids long. Combining the CDR3 with reference TRBV5-1 and TRBJ2-5 gives the whole variable domain KAGVTQTPRYLIKTRGQQVTLSCSPISGHRSVSWYQQTPGQGLQFLFEYFSETQRNKGNFPGRFSGRQFSNSRSEMNVSTLELGDSALYLCASSLDGRDTETQYFGPGTRLLVL.

This clonotype has just a few counts. V gene TRBV5-1 combines with J gene TRBJ2-6; perhaps TRBD1 as D (6 bases). The CDR3 runs to 15 residues. The V gene's germline CDR1 is SGHRS and CDR2 YFSETQ. V dropped 6 bases and J dropped 2 bases, with 12 bases sitting between them. DNA of the CDR3: TGCGCCAGCACCCCTAGGGGGACTGGGGCCAACGTCCTGACTTTC. Encoded protein: CASTPRGTGANVLTF.

The chain couples TRBV7-2 to TRBJ1-2; 8 positions agree with TRBD1. There are 14 residues in the CDR3. Germline V gives CDR1 SGHTA, CDR2 FQGNSA. V was clipped by 5 bases and J by 4 bases; unmatched bases: 6. The CDR3 reads CASSRDRLSYGYTF. The CDR3 bases are TGTGCCAGCAGCAGGGACAGGCTGAGCTATGGCTACACCTTC. Together with reference TRBV7-2 and TRBJ1-2, the CDR3 gives the full variable domain: GAGVSQSPSNKVTEKGKDVELRCDPISGHTALYWYRQSLGQGLEFLIYFQGNSAPDKSGLPSDRFSAERTGGSVSTLTIQRTQQEDSAVYLCASSRDRLSYGYTFGSGTRLTVV.

V and J are TRBV18 and TRBJ2-5; D gene ambiguous. The length of the CDR3 is 15 residues. Germline V gene data show CDR1 as KGHSH and CDR2 as LQKENI. V lost 2 bases to trimming and J lost 4 bases, with 14 bases between them. CDR3 protein: CASSPSTVYGETQYF. The CDR3 region has the DNA TGTGCCAGCTCACCATCTACGGTGTACGGAGAGACCCAGTACTTC.

This clonotype has more than one count but fewer than ten. The CDR3 loop is CASSYSIGGETQYF. In DNA form, the CDR3 reads TGTGCCAGCAGTTACTCGATAGGGGGAGAGACCCAGTACTTC. V and J are TRBV6-5 and TRBJ2-5; maybe TRBD1 (6 bases). The CDR3 contains 14 residues. With 0 bases removed from V and 4 bases from J, the gap between germline ends came to 9 bases. The germline V gene has CDR1 MNHEY and CDR2 SVGAGI.

The chain carries TRBV3-1 and TRBJ2-3, with TRBD2 identical over 15 bases. V gave up 0 bases and J gave up 2 bases; unmatched junction bases: 9. This CDR3 contains 20 residues. CDR1 is LGHDT and CDR2 is YNNKEL in the germline V gene (reference sequence). The CDR3 here is CASSQDTGLAGGQPTDTQYF. CDR3 bases: TGTGCCAGCAGCCAAGATACGGGACTAGCGGGGGGCCAACCCACAGATACGCAGTATTTT.

About this clonotype itself: This CDR3 fails to terminate in the conserved phenylalanine or tryptophan, so it likely reflects a read error. The rearrangement uses TRBV5-5 and TRBJ2-5; D unclear. Germline V gene data show CDR1 as SGHKS and CDR2 as YYEKEE (reference sequence). The CDR3 consists of 14 residues. V was shortened by 4 bases and J by 5 bases, with 15 bases between the two germline ends. In DNA, the CDR3 is TGTGCCAGCAGCGTACAAACCCGGCGGGAGACCCAGTACTTG. This encodes CASSVQTRRETQYL.

The chain recombines TRBV25-1 with TRBJ2-7, with a tentative D call TRBD2 (6 bases). The CDR3 runs to 17 residues. Trimming took 4 bases from V and 5 from J, leaving 24 bases between them. CDR1 and CDR2 from the germline V gene are MGHDK and SYGVNS. CDR3 protein: CASSARLAGNTDHEQYF. The CDR3 nucleotides are TGTGCCAGCAGTGCGAGGTTGGCGGGAAACACGGACCACGAGCAGTACTTC.